A single sample is the source of the 6 T cell receptor beta chains below, sequenced in a study of cytotoxic CD8 clonotypes in ibrutinib-treated CLL. Measured with immunoSEQ multiplex PCR; TCRdb has only the in-frame clones, and not every one. The data contain around 160,000 clones, roughly 86% of them singletons. The sample consisted of PBMCs, taken after 12 months of ibrutinib treatment. The source of these receptors is a human donor with chronic lymphocytic leukemia.

J is TRBJ2-7 and V is TRBV11-2, with TRBD2 identical over 10 bases. Germline V gene data show CDR1 as SGHAT and CDR2 as FQNNGV. The CDR3 runs to 18 residues. The trim removed 5 bases at V and 0 bases at J, leaving 13 bases unmatched. CDR3 nucleotide sequence: TGTGCCAGCAGCCCCCGTATAGCGGGAGGTCCTCTCTCCTACGAGCAGTACTTC. This translates into CASSPRIAGGPLSYEQYF.

V gene TRBV19 combines with J gene TRBJ2-7; 11 bases align to TRBD2. The CDR3 extends over 13 amino acids. V lost 5 bases, J lost 7 bases, and 4 bases stayed unmatched. Germline CDR1 is LNHDA and CDR2 is SQIVND (reference sequence). CDR3 nucleotides: TGTGCCAGTAGTTCGACTAGCGGGACTGAGCAGTACTTC. Translating gives CASSSTSGTEQYF.

J is TRBJ2-7 and V is TRBV5-1; 8 nucleotides line up with TRBD1. CDR3 length equals 16 residues. The ends lost 4 bases at V and 3 bases at J; junction bases unmatched: 12. Germline V lookup: CDR1 SGHRS, CDR2 YFSETQ. CDR3 nucleotide sequence: TGCGCCAGCAGCCCCCGGACAGGGATTGAGGGCTACGAGCAGTACTTC. Protein sequence: CASSPRTGIEGYEQYF.

This rearrangement joins TRBV6-5 to TRBJ2-7; 7 bases map to TRBD1. There are 16 residues in the CDR3. V lost 3 bases and J lost 7; bases outside the gene matches: 15. From germline, CDR1 is MNHEY and CDR2 SVGAGI. CDR3 DNA: TGTGCCAGCAGTTATAGACCGACAGGGTTAACGTTGGAGCAGTACTTC. This translates into CASSYRPTGLTLEQYF.

This chain joins TRBV7-9 and TRBJ2-3; D not resolved. V lost 5 bases and J 1 base, leaving 7 bases between the germline ends. Germline V gene data show CDR1 as SEHNR and CDR2 as FQNEAQ (reference sequence). This CDR3 region has 13 residues. In nucleotides, the CDR3 is TGTGCCAGCAGCCCACCCGGCACAGATACGCAGTATTTT. Protein product: CASSPPGTDTQYF.

This clone was recorded once. The rearrangement joins TRBV10-3 to TRBJ2-5, with TRBD2 as a possible D gene (6 bases). The J call is in doubt because the DNA end fits TRBJ2-7 better. Germline CDR1 reads ENHRY; CDR2 reads SYGVKD. The CDR3 is 12 amino acids. The CDR3 bases are TGTGCCATCAGTGAATGGCGGGGCGAGCAGTACTTC. Its translation: CAISEWRGEQYF.